Presented here are 7 T cell receptor beta chains from one specimen sequenced in a study of T-cell memory formation after mild COVID-19. A single record per CDR3 protein comes from TCRdb applying MiXCR to the 5' RACE reads. The repertoire holds roughly 620,000 distinct CDR3 sequences, with 15% to 20% as singletons. The sequencing sample was made of PBMCs or a T cell subset sorted from them (not recorded which). These receptors were obtained from an adult woman who had mild COVID-19 (a few samples of this study predate the infection). Cell type and time point are not known.

This clonotype was picked up a small number of times. V and J are TRBV30 and TRBJ2-6, with D perhaps matching TRBD1 (5 bases). V lost 1 base to trimming and J lost 2 bases, with 9 bases between them. Looked up from germline, CDR1 is GTSNPN and CDR2 is SVGIG (reference sequence). The CDR3 is made up of 15 amino acids. The CDR3 is CAWSAKGTGANVLTF. Here the CDR3 DNA reads TGTGCCTGGAGTGCAAAGGGGACTGGGGCCAACGTCCTGACTTTC.

The chain carries TRBV6-5 and TRBJ2-4, with D perhaps assigned TRBD1 or TRBD2 (5 bases each). Germline V lookup: CDR1 MNHEY, CDR2 SVGAGI. The CDR3 has 14 amino acids. V lost 2 bases to trimming and J lost 4 bases, with 9 bases between them. The CDR3 region is CASSYGTQKNIQYF. CDR3 nucleotides: TGTGCCAGCAGTTACGGGACCCAGAAAAACATTCAGTACTTC.

The chain is built from TRBV5-6 and TRBJ2-7; possibly TRBD1 for D (6 bases). In germline, CDR1 is SGHDT, CDR2 YYEEEE. The germline V and J ends were trimmed by 0 bases and 6 bases, with 10 bases remaining between them. This CDR3 comprises 13 residues. For the CDR3, the DNA is TGTGCCAGCAGCTTGGCGAGGACAGCCGAGCAGTACTTC. Translated: CASSLARTAEQYF.

This clonotype appeared once. The J gene is TRBJ1-2, the V gene TRBV12-3 or TRBV12-4; D gene uncertain. The V end was cut by 3 bases, the J end by 7 bases, with 12 bases between. The CDR3 has 13 residues. The DNA for the CDR3 is TGTGCCAGCAGTTTTAGAGAGGCAGGTGGCTACACCTTC. Translation: CASSFREAGGYTF.

This clonotype was observed a few times. This sequence joins TRBV19 and TRBJ2-3, with D perhaps TRBD1 (6 bases). Trimming pared 11 bases from V and 0 bases from J, leaving 15 bases between. Germline CDR1 is LNHDA and CDR2 is SQIVND (reference sequence). The CDR3 sequence is 14 residues long. The CDR3 spells CALLGGQSTDTQYF. CDR3 DNA sequence: TGTGCCCTTTTAGGGGGTCAAAGCACAGATACGCAGTATTTT.

The CDR3 is CASSRRGRAYEQYF. The CDR3 nucleotides are TGTGCCAGCAGCCGGCGCGGGAGGGCCTACGAGCAGTACTTC. The chain uses TRBV3-1 and TRBJ2-7; TRBD2 aligns across 9 bases. The J segment lost 2 bases and the V segment lost 4 bases, leaving 3 bases of the junction unmatched. This CDR3 has 14 residues. In germline, CDR1 is LGHDT, CDR2 YNNKEL (reference sequence).

This clonotype was counted between two and nine times. The rearrangement uses TRBV7-3 and TRBJ1-2, with D perhaps matching TRBD1 (6 bases). This CDR3 has 13 amino acids. Between the trimmed V and J ends, which lost 3 bases and 6 bases, there was a span of 11 bases. Germline values: CDR1 SGHTA, CDR2 FQGTGA. CDR3 in DNA: TGTGCCAGCAGCTTCACAGGGCTGGATGGCTACACCTTC. It encodes CASSFTGLDGYTF.